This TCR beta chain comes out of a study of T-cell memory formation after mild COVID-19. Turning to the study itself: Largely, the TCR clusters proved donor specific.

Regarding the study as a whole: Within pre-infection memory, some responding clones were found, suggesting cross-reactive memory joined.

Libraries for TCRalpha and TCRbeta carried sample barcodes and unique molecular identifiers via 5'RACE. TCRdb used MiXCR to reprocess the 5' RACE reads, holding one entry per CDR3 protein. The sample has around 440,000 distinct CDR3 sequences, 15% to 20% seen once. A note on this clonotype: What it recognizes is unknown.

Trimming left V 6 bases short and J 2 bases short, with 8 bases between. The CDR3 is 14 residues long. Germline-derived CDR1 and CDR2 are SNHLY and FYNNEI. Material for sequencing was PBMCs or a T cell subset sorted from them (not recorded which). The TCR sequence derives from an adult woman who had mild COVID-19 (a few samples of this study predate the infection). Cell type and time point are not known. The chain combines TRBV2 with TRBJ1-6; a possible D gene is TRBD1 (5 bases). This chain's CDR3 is CASRGGAYNSPLHF. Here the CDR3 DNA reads TGTGCCAGCAGAGGAGGGGCCTATAATTCACCCCTCCACTTT.